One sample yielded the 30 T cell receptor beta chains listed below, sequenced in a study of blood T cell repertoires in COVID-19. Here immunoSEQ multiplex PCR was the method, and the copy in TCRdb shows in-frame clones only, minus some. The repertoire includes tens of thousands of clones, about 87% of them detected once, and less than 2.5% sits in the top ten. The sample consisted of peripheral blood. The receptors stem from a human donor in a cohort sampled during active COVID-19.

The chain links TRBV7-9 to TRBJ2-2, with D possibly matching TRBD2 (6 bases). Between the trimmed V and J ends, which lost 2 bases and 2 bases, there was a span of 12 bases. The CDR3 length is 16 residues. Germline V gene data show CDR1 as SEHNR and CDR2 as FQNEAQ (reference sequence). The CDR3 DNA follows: TGTGCCAGCAGCTTAAGGGGCGGGGTTAACACCGGGGAGCTGTTTTTT. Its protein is CASSLRGGVNTGELFF. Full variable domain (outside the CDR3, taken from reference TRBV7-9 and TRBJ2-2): DTGVSQNPRHKITKRGQNVTFRCDPISEHNRLYWYRQTLGQGPEFLTYFQNEAQLEKSRLLSDRFSAERPKGSFSTLEIQRTEQGDSAMYLCASSLRGGVNTGELFFGEGSRLTVL.

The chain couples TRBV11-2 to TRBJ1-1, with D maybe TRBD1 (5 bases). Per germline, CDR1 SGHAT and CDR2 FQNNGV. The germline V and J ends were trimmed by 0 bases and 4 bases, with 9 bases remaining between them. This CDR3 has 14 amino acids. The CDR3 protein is CASSLDRVGTEAFF. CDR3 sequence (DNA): TGTGCCAGCAGCTTAGACAGGGTGGGCACTGAAGCTTTCTTT.

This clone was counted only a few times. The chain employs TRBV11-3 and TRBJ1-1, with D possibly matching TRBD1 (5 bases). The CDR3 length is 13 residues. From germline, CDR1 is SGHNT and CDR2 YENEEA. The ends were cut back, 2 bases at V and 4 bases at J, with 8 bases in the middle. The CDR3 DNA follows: TGTGCCAGCAGCTTACAGGGAAGCACTGAAGCTTTCTTT. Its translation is CASSLQGSTEAFF.

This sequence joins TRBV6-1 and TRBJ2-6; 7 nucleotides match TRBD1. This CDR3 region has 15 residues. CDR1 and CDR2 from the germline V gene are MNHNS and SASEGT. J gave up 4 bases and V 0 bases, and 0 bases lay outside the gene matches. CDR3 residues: CASSEAGGGANVLTF. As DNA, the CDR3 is TGTGCCAGCAGTGAAGCAGGGGGCGGGGCCAACGTCCTGACTTTC.

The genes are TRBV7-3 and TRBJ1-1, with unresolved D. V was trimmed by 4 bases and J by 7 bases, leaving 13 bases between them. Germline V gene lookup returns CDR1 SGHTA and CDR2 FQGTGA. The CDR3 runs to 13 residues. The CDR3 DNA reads TGTGCCAGCAGCTCTGTCCAGGCAGGTGAAGCTTTCTTT. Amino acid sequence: CASSSVQAGEAFF.

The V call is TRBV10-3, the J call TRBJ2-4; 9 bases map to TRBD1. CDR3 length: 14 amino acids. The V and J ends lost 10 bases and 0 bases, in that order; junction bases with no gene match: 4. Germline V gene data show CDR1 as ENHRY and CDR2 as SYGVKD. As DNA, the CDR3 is TGTGCCACCGGGACAGGGAAAGCCAAAAACATTCAGTACTTC. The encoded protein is CATGTGKAKNIQYF.

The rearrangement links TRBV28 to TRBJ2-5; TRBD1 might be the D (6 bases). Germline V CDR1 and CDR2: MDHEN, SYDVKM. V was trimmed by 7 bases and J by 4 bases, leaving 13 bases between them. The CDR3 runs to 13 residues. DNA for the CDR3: TGTGCCAGCACCGAGGGGGTCTTAGAGACCCAGTACTTC. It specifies CASTEGVLETQYF.

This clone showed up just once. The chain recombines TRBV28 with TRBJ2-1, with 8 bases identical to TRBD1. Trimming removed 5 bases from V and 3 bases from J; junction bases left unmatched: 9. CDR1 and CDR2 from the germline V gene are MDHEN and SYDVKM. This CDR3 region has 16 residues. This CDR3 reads CASSPLGGTGYNEQFF. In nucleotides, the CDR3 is TGTGCCAGCAGTCCCCTGGGCGGGACAGGCTACAATGAGCAGTTCTTC.

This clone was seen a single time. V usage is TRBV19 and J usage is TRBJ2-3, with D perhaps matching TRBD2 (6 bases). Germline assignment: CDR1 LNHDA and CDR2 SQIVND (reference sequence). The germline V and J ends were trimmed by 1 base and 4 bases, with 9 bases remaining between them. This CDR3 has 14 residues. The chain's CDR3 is CASSIGGDADTQYF. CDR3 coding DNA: TGTGCCAGTAGTATAGGGGGGGACGCAGATACGCAGTATTTT.

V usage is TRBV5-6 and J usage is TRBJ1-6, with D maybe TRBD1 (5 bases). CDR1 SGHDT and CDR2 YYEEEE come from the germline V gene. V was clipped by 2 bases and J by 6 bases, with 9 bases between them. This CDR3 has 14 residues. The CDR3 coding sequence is TGTGCCAGCAGCTTCGACAGCCGTAATTCACCCCTCCACTTT. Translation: CASSFDSRNSPLHF.

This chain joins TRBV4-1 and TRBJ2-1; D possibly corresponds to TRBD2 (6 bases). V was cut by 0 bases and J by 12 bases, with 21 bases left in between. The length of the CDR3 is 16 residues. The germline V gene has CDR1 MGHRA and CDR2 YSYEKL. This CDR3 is CASSQDGGTADLGQFF. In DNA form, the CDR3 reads TGCGCCAGCAGCCAAGATGGGGGGACCGCCGACCTTGGGCAGTTCTTC.

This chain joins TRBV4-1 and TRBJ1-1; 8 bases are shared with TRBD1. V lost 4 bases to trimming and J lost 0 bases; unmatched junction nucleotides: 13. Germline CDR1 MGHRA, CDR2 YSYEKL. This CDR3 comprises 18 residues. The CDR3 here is CASSPDSRQDRVNTEAFF. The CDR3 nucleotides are TGCGCCAGCAGCCCGGACTCAAGACAGGACAGGGTGAACACTGAAGCTTTCTTT.

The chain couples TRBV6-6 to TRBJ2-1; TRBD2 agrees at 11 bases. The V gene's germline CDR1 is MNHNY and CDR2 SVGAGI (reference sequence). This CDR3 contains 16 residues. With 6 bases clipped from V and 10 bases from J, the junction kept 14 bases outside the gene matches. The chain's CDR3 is CASSGELAGAAGEQFF. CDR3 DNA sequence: TGTGCCAGCAGCGGCGAACTAGCGGGAGCGGCTGGGGAGCAGTTCTTC.

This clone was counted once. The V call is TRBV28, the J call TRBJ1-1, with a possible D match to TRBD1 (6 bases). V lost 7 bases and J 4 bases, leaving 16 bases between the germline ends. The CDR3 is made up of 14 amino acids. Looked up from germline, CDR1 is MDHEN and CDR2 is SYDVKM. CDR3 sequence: CASIIGGASTEAFF. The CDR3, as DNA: TGTGCCAGCATCATTGGGGGGGCGAGCACTGAAGCTTTCTTT. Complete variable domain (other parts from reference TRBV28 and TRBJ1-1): DVKVTQSSRYLVKRTGEKVFLECVQDMDHENMFWYRQDPGLGLRLIYFSYDVKMKEKGDIPEGYSVSREKKERFSLILESASTNQTSMYLCASIIGGASTEAFFGQGTRLTVV.

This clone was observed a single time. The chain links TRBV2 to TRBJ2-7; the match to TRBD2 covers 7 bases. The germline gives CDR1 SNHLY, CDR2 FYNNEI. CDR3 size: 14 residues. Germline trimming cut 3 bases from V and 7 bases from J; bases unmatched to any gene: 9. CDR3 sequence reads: CASSEPGPGGEQYF. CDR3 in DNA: TGTGCCAGCAGTGAGCCAGGTCCCGGGGGGGAGCAGTACTTC.

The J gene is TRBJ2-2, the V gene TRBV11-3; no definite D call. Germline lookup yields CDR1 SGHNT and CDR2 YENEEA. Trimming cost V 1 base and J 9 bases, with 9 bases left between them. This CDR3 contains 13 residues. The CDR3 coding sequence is TGTGCCAGCAGCTTAGGGGCCAGCCGGGAGCTGTTTTTT. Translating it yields CASSLGASRELFF.

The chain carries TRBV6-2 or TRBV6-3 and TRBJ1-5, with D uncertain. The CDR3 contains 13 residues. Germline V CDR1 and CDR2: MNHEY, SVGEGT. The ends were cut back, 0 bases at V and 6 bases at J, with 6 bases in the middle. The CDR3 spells CASSYSRAQPQHF. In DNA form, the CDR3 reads TGTGCCAGCAGTTACTCGAGGGCTCAGCCCCAGCATTTT.

CDR3 DNA: TGTGCCAGCAGCCAGACTGGGTTAGGACAGTTCTTC. Its translation: CASSQTGLGQFF. This chain links TRBV3-1 (or the pseudogene TRBV3-2) with TRBJ2-1, with D unclear. The CDR3 consists of 12 residues. CDR1 and CDR2 (germline): LGHDT, YNNKEL (reference sequence). Trimming left V 3 bases short and J 13 bases short, with 13 bases between.

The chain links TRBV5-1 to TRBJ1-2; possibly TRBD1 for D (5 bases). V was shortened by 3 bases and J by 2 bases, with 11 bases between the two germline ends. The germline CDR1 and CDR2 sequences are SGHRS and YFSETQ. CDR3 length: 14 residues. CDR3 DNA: TGCGCCAGCAGCTCTGACAGCGTGAACTATGGCTACACCTTC. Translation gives CASSSDSVNYGYTF. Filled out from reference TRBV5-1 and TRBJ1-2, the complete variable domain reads KAGVTQTPRYLIKTRGQQVTLSCSPISGHRSVSWYQQTPGQGLQFLFEYFSETQRNKGNFPGRFSGRQFSNSRSEMNVSTLELGDSALYLCASSSDSVNYGYTFGSGTRLTVV.

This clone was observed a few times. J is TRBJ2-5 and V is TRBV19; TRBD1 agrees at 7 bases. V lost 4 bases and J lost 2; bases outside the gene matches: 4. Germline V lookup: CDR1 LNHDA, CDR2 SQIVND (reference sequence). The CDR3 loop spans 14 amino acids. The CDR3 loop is CASSTQTGQETQYF. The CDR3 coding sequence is TGTGCCAGTAGTACTCAGACAGGGCAAGAGACCCAGTACTTC.

CDR3: CASSVEGANSPLHF. The CDR3 DNA sequence: TGTGCCAGCAGCGTAGAGGGGGCGAATTCACCCCTCCACTTT. The V and J genes are TRBV9 and TRBJ1-6, with 7 bases identical to TRBD1. The CDR3 spans 14 residues. CDR1 and CDR2 from the germline V gene are SGDLS and YYNGEE. V was pared by 0 bases and J by 7 bases, with 1 base of the junction left unmatched.

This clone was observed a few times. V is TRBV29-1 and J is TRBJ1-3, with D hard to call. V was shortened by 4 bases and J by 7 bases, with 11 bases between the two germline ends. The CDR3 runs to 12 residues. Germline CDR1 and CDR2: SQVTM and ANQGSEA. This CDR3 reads CSVGTVTNTIYF. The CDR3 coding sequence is TGCAGCGTTGGAACAGTAACCAACACCATATATTTT.

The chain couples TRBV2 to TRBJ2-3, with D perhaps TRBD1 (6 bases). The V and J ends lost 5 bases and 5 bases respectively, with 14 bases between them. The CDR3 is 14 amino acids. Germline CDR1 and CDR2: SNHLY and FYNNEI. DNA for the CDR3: TGTGCCAGCAGTTCACAGGGTCGGGAAGATACGCAGTATTTT. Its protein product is CASSSQGREDTQYF.

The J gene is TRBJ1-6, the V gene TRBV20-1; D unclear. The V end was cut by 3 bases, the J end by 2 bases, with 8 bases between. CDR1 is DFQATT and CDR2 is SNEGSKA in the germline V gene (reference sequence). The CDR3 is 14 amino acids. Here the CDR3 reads CSASQQPYNSPLHF. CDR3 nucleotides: TGCAGTGCTAGTCAACAGCCCTATAATTCACCCCTCCACTTT.

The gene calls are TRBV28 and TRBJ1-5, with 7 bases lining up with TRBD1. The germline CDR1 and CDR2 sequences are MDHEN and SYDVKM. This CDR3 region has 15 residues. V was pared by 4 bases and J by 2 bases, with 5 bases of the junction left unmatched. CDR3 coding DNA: TGTGCCAGCAGTTCCCCAGGGGGAGGCAATCAGCCCCAGCATTTT. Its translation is CASSSPGGGNQPQHF.

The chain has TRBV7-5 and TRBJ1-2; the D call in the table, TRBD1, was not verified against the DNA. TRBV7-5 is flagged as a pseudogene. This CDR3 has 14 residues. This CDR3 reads CARSPRLFKQGTGF. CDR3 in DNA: TGTGCCAGAAGCCCACGATTATTCAAACAGGGGACAGGCTTC.

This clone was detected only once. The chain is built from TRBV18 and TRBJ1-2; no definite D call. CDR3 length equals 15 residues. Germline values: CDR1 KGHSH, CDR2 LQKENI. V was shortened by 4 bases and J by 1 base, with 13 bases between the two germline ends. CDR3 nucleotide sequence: TGTGCCAGCTCACGGCAGTTTCGGAGTAACTATGGCTACACCTTC. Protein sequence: CASSRQFRSNYGYTF.

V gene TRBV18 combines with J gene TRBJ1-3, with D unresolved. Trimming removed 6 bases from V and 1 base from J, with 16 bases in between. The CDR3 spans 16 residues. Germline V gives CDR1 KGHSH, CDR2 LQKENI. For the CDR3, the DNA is TGTGCCAGCTCCCCCCAAAGCGGCGGGTCTGGAAACACCATATATTTT. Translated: CASSPQSGGSGNTIYF.

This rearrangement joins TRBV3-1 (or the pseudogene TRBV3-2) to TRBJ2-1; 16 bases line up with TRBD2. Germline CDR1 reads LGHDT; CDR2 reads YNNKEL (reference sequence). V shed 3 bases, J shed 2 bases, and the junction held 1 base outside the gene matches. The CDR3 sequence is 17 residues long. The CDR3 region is CASSQGTSGRAYNEQFF. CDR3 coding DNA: TGTGCCAGCAGCCAGGGGACTAGCGGGAGGGCCTACAATGAGCAGTTCTTC.

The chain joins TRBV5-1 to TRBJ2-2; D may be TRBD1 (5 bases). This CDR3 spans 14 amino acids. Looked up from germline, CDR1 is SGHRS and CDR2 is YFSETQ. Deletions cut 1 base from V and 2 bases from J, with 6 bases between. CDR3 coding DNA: TGCGCCAGCAGCTTGCAGGGAAACACCGGGGAGCTGTTTTTT. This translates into CASSLQGNTGELFF.